The 8 T cell receptor beta chains reported below all come from one sample, sequenced in a study of Ad26.COV2.S vaccination and SARS-CoV-2 variants. Assay used: immunoSEQ multiplex PCR; TCRdb lists only in-frame clones, some missing. Of over 400,000 clones in the sample, 89% were seen once. Treatment described: around 19 received Ad26.COV2.S at low or high dose, single or two shots; 5 received placebo; per-sample allocation not given. Material that was analyzed had been drawn on day 63 after the first vaccine or placebo injection. This material consisted of peripheral blood, taken in a trial of Ad26.COV2.S vaccine versus placebo. The receptors here all came from a person aged 18-60 years who received the Ad26.COV2.S COVID-19 vaccine or a placebo.

The chain couples TRBV27 to TRBJ1-6; D perhaps matches TRBD1 (5 bases). CDR1 is MNHEY, CDR2 SMNVEV, per germline (reference sequence). V lost 9 bases, J lost 7 bases, and 22 bases lay in between. This CDR3 is 16 amino acids long. The CDR3 DNA follows: TGTGCCAGTAATCCCGTGGTCCCGGGACGCAATTCACCCCTCCACTTT. Translating gives CASNPVVPGRNSPLHF.

V is TRBV18 and J is TRBJ2-7, with 11 nucleotides matching TRBD1. CDR1 and CDR2 from the germline V gene are KGHSH and LQKENI. After removal of 6 bases from V and 3 bases from J, the junction contained 10 bases not matched to a gene. The CDR3 length is 16 residues. The CDR3 DNA follows: TGTGCCAGCTCCCCTTCCGGCGGGACAGGGGGCTACGAGCAGTACTTC. Protein sequence: CASSPSGGTGGYEQYF.

As for this clone: This sample also contains other DNA sequences that code for the same CDR3. This chain connects TRBV9 to TRBJ1-1, with D unclear. The germline gives CDR1 SGDLS, CDR2 YYNGEE. The CDR3 runs 14 residues. Trimming removed 0 bases from V and 3 bases from J, with 9 bases in between. The CDR3 sequence: CASSVGGVDTEAFF. CDR3 bases: TGTGCCAGCAGCGTAGGCGGGGTAGACACTGAAGCTTTCTTT.

This chain joins TRBV4-1 and TRBJ1-4, with 7 bases matching TRBD1. V was clipped by 0 bases and J by 5 bases; unmatched bases: 9. The germline V gene encodes CDR1 MGHRA and CDR2 YSYEKL. The CDR3 has 17 amino acids. The CDR3 spells CASSQDPTGRGNEKLFF. The DNA for the CDR3 is TGCGCCAGCAGCCAAGATCCGACAGGGAGGGGAAATGAAAAACTGTTTTTT.

V and J are TRBV13 and TRBJ1-4; D not resolved. The V gene's germline CDR1 is PRHDT and CDR2 FYEKMQ (reference sequence). CDR3 length: 12 amino acids. V shed 5 bases and J shed 8 bases, with 9 bases lying between them. CDR3 sequence (DNA): TGTGCCAGCAGCCAGTCATCGGAAAAACTGTTTTTT. Protein sequence: CASSQSSEKLFF. Full variable domain (missing parts from reference TRBV13 and TRBJ1-4): AAGVIQSPRHLIKEKRETATLKCYPIPRHDTVYWYQQGPGQDPQFLISFYEKMQSDKGSIPDRFSAQQFSDYHSELNMSSLELGDSALYFCASSQSSEKLFFGSGTQLSVL.

The chain carries TRBV19 and TRBJ1-4; D unresolved. The CDR3 loop spans 14 amino acids. V gave up 10 bases and J gave up 0 bases, with 12 bases separating them. Per germline, CDR1 LNHDA and CDR2 SQIVND (reference sequence). CDR3 sequence reads: CATKYTATNEKLFF. DNA for the CDR3: TGTGCCACCAAGTACACGGCAACTAATGAAAAACTGTTTTTT.

This clone was seen once. This sequence joins TRBV2 and TRBJ2-4; 7 positions agree with TRBD1. Germline V lookup: CDR1 SNHLY, CDR2 FYNNEI. V lost 7 bases and J lost 7; bases outside the gene matches: 10. This CDR3 contains 14 residues. CDR3 coding DNA: TGTGCCAGCAACCTAGACAGGGTAGCGAACATTCAGTACTTC. Translating it yields CASNLDRVANIQYF.

This clone was seen just once. The chain links TRBV10-3 to TRBJ2-5, with D perhaps matching TRBD2 (5 bases). With 6 bases removed from V and 5 bases from J, the gap between germline ends came to 13 bases. CDR1 and CDR2 from the germline V gene are ENHRY and SYGVKD. This CDR3 spans 13 amino acids. CDR3 in DNA: TGTGCCATCAGATCGATTAGCGCGGAGACCCAGTACTTC. Translated: CAIRSISAETQYF.